What follows is one T cell receptor (beta chain) and its context. This specimen comes from a study of blood T cell repertoires in COVID-19. The overall study: The United States, Italy and Spain provided the acute and convalescent COVID-19 samples. PBMCs, B-cell-depleted T cells, or T cells provided the cDNA or gDNA that made up the material.

As processed by the authors: Reference gene primer amplification yielded estimated nucleated cell counts. Profiled with immunoSEQ multiplex PCR; TCRdb holds only in-frame clones, not every one. V, J and clone size were drawn from that table, and D and trimming were deduced from the DNA. Here the sample spans 30,000 or so clones, less than 95% being singletons. This receptor was identified in a man between 65 and 85 years old with active or convalescent COVID-19. Sample: peripheral blood.

The CDR3 DNA sequence: TGTGCCAGCAGCGATAGGACACCCAATCAGCCCCAGCATTTT. This gives the protein CASSDRTPNQPQHF. The chain uses TRBV5-8 and TRBJ1-5; TRBD1 is a possible D gene (5 bases). The CDR3 is made up of 14 amino acids. Germline V gives CDR1 SGHTS, CDR2 YDEGEE. Trimming stripped 4 bases from V and 3 bases from J, with 11 bases between.